The 10 T cell receptor beta chains below all came from one sample that was sequenced in a study of T cell responses to AZD1222 COVID-19 vaccine. Profiled with immunoSEQ multiplex PCR; TCRdb holds only in-frame clones, not every one. In the table there are 170,000 or so clones, approximately 86% of which are singletons. Here the sequenced sample was peripheral blood, taken on day 0 of AZD1222 vaccination. Receptors were obtained from an adult in good health.

About this clone itself: No DNA is shown, since the ends of the CDR3 on it are uncertain; the CDR3 is the one TCRdb lists. The CDR3 here is CASSFGPGLAVRSSYEQYF. This chain uses TRBV3-1 (or the pseudogene TRBV3-2) with TRBJ2-7; the DNA was not compared with TRBD2, the D call given in the table. The CDR3 extends over 19 residues, inclusive of both ends. Germline CDR1 LGHDT, CDR2 YNNKEL (reference sequence).

This chain links TRBV3-1 (or the pseudogene TRBV3-2) with TRBJ1-1, with D perhaps TRBD1 (6 bases). The CDR3 is made up of 12 amino acids. The V end lost 5 bases, the J end lost 3 bases, and 7 bases lay between the germline ends. Germline CDR1 and CDR2: LGHDT and YNNKEL (reference sequence). CDR3 region: CASSDRYTEAFF. As DNA, the CDR3 is TGTGCCAGCAGCGACAGGTACACTGAAGCTTTCTTT.

V gene TRBV7-9 combines with J gene TRBJ1-3; D gene uncertain. The V gene lost 3 bases and the J gene lost 0 bases, with 9 bases spanning the gap. The CDR3 is 15 residues long. Per germline, CDR1 SEHNR and CDR2 FQNEAQ (reference sequence). CDR3 amino acids: CASSFRGSSGNTIYF. The DNA of the CDR3 is TGTGCCAGCAGCTTTCGCGGGAGCTCTGGAAACACCATATATTTT. The whole variable domain, remainder taken from reference TRBV7-9 and TRBJ1-3, is DTGVSQNPRHKITKRGQNVTFRCDPISEHNRLYWYRQTLGQGPEFLTYFQNEAQLEKSRLLSDRFSAERPKGSFSTLEIQRTEQGDSAMYLCASSFRGSSGNTIYFGEGSWLTVV.

J is TRBJ1-3 and V is TRBV29-1; D gene uncertain. The CDR3 runs 11 residues. Germline CDR1 reads SQVTM; CDR2 reads ANQGSEA. Trimming removed 7 bases from V and 4 bases from J, with 8 bases in between. The CDR3 DNA reads TGCAGCGGAGTCTTCGGAAACACCATATATTTT. It translates to CSGVFGNTIYF.

The chain joins TRBV5-1 to TRBJ2-1; D is possibly TRBD2 (6 bases). The CDR3 extends over 16 amino acids. Trimming left V 4 bases short and J 3 bases short, with 17 bases between. Germline lookup yields CDR1 SGHRS and CDR2 YFSETQ. The CDR3 coding sequence is TGCGCCAGCAGCGAGGCTAGCGCTAAAAACTACAATGAGCAGTTCTTC. The encoded protein is CASSEASAKNYNEQFF. The full variable domain, in which reference TRBV5-1 and TRBJ2-1 provide the parts outside the CDR3, is KAGVTQTPRYLIKTRGQQVTLSCSPISGHRSVSWYQQTPGQGLQFLFEYFSETQRNKGNFPGRFSGRQFSNSRSEMNVSTLELGDSALYLCASSEASAKNYNEQFFGPGTRLTVL.

The chain carries TRBV19 and TRBJ1-1, with 11 bases lining up with TRBD1. With 3 bases clipped from V and 11 bases from J, the junction kept 8 bases outside the gene matches. This CDR3 has 14 residues. Germline V gene data show CDR1 as LNHDA and CDR2 as SQIVND (reference sequence). The CDR3 is CASSMARDRGLAFF. The CDR3 coding sequence is TGTGCCAGTAGTATGGCCCGGGACAGGGGGTTGGCTTTCTTT.

The chain uses TRBV6-6 and TRBJ1-1; D call uncertain. From germline, CDR1 is MNHNY and CDR2 SVGAGI (reference sequence). The CDR3 contains 13 residues. With 4 bases removed from V and 0 bases from J, the gap between germline ends came to 6 bases. The CDR3 is CASSSALNTEAFF. CDR3 bases: TGTGCCAGCAGTTCTGCTCTGAACACTGAAGCTTTCTTT.

The chain recombines TRBV2 with TRBJ1-1; D unresolved. The CDR3 sequence is 15 residues long. Germline CDR1 and CDR2: SNHLY and FYNNEI. V was cut by 0 bases and J by 1 base, with 9 bases left in between. The CDR3 is CASSEALGGNTEAFF. CDR3 nucleotide sequence: TGTGCCAGCAGTGAAGCGCTGGGAGGGAACACTGAAGCTTTCTTT.

This clone was seen more than once but under ten times. This chain joins TRBV3-1 (or the pseudogene TRBV3-2) and TRBJ1-6, with D unresolved. In germline, CDR1 is LGHDT, CDR2 YNNKEL (reference sequence). The CDR3 is made up of 14 amino acids. Trimming took off 1 base at V and 13 bases at J, with 14 bases between the two ends. CDR3 sequence (DNA): TGTGCCAGCAGCCAAGCGGGCATTATGACGCCCCTCCACTTT. It specifies CASSQAGIMTPLHF.

The chain employs TRBV7-2 and TRBJ1-1; no clear D. The length of the CDR3 is 14 residues. Germline V gene sequence: CDR1 SGHTA, CDR2 FQGNSA. Trimming stripped 6 bases from V and 4 bases from J, with 15 bases between. The CDR3 nucleotides read TGTGCCAGCAGAAATCTGATGATCAGCACTGAAGCTTTCTTT. Its protein is CASRNLMISTEAFF.